This T cell receptor beta chain derives from a study of immune heterogeneity within non-small cell lung tumors. The overall study: Histologically, several tumors were squamous cell carcinomas and some 10 were non-squamous carcinomas. The remaining 1 tumor was not otherwise specified. General observations from the study: Statistically, local T-cell clonality exhibited a moderate yet significant correlation with local tumor mutational burden (R 0.3 to 0.35). Identical dominant CDR3 beta clonotypes recurred across a patient's tumor sites, together with site-unique high-frequency clones.

A first 10-cycle multiplex round used 32 V-gene and 13 J-gene primers on TCR beta CDR3. TCRdb ran MiXCR on the multiplex PCR reads and lists one entry per CDR3 protein. Of 20,000 to 25,000 distinct CDR3 sequences in the sample, roughly 29% were seen once. Comments on this clonotype: The antigen is unknown.

Each sample used around 600 ng of genomic DNA from bulk tumor tissue. Biopsies, several per primary tumor and spaced far apart, were collected during surgery. Curative surgery was performed on patients who had untreated, newly diagnosed non-small cell lung cancer. Trimming pared 6 bases from V and 8 bases from J, leaving 13 bases between. The CDR3 spans 13 residues. The sequence derives from a man aged 35 to 55 with non-small cell lung cancer. The sequencing sample was made of lung tumor tissue. The chain couples TRBV12-3 or TRBV12-4 to TRBJ2-2, with D perhaps TRBD1 (6 bases). DNA of the CDR3: TGTGCCAGCAGACTGGGCACAGGGGGGGAGCTGTTTTTT. It encodes CASRLGTGGELFF.